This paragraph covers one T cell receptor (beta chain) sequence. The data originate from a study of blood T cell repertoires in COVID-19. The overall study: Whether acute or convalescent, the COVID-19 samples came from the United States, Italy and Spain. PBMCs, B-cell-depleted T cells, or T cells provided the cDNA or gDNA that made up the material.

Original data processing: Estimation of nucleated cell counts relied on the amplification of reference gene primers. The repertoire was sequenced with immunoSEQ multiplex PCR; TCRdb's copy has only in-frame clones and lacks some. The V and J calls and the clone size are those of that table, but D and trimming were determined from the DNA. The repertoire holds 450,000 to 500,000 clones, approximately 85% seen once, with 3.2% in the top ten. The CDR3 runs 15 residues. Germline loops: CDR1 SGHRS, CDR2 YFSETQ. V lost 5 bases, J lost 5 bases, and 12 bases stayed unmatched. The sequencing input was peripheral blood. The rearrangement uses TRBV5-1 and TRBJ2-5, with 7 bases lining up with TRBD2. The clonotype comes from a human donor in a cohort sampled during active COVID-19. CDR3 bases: TGCGCCAGCAGTGAAACGGGAGGAATTTGGGAGACCCAGTACTTC. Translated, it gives CASSETGGIWETQYF. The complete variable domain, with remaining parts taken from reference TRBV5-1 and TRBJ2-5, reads KAGVTQTPRYLIKTRGQQVTLSCSPISGHRSVSWYQQTPGQGLQFLFEYFSETQRNKGNFPGRFSGRQFSNSRSEMNVSTLELGDSALYLCASSETGGIWETQYFGPGTRLLVL.